A selection of T cell receptor beta chains follows, all from one sample in a study of T cell responses to AZD1222 COVID-19 vaccine. Sequencing used immunoSEQ multiplex PCR; TCRdb keeps in-frame clones, though not all of them. Of 85,000 or so clones in the sample, 75% to 90% are singletons; the top ten hold around 5.8%. This specimen consisted of peripheral blood, obtained on day 0 of AZD1222 vaccination. These receptors originate from an adult in good health. CDR3s include the opening cysteine and the closing phenylalanine or tryptophan. Each record gives: V gene, J gene, clone size, CDR3 length, CDR3 protein. A row's size may be missing; if present it is once, few, many or a size class.

V gene: TRBV7-9; J gene: TRBJ2-5; clone size: NA; CDR3 length: 17; CDR3 protein: CASSLGQTLKGGETQYF
V gene: TRBV7-2; J gene: TRBJ1-6; clone size: NA; CDR3 length: 15; CDR3 protein: CASSLTGNPNSPLHF
V gene: TRBV3-1/TRBV3-2; J gene: TRBJ1-1; clone size: NA; CDR3 length: 17; CDR3 protein: CASSQEWDDRENTEAFF
V gene: TRBV10-3; J gene: TRBJ2-5; clone size: NA; CDR3 length: 14; CDR3 protein: CAISNTGRQETQYF
V gene: TRBV2; J gene: TRBJ1-2; clone size: once; CDR3 length: 16; CDR3 protein: CASSEAGVGSYYGYTF
V gene: TRBV10-3; J gene: TRBJ1-6; clone size: NA; CDR3 length: 15; CDR3 protein: CAIQPGQGDNSPLHF
V gene: TRBV6-5; J gene: TRBJ1-2; clone size: NA; CDR3 length: 12; CDR3 protein: CASRGESPGYTF
V gene: TRBV5-1; J gene: TRBJ1-3; clone size: NA; CDR3 length: 12; CDR3 protein: CASSTGGNTIYF
V gene: TRBV2; J gene: TRBJ1-5; clone size: NA; CDR3 length: 15; CDR3 protein: CASRRTWGRDQPQHF
V gene: TRBV18; J gene: TRBJ1-1; clone size: NA; CDR3 length: 15; CDR3 protein: CASSLGTGTNTEAFF
V gene: TRBV28; J gene: TRBJ1-2; clone size: NA; CDR3 length: 17; CDR3 protein: CASSSARQGAGPYGYTF
V gene: TRBV30; J gene: TRBJ1-2; clone size: NA; CDR3 length: 10; CDR3 protein: CACGGYGYTF
V gene: TRBV9; J gene: TRBJ1-2; clone size: NA; CDR3 length: 14; CDR3 protein: CASSAGRGTKGYTF
V gene: TRBV3-1/TRBV3-2; J gene: TRBJ1-1; clone size: few; CDR3 length: 14; CDR3 protein: CASSQGGANTEAFF
V gene: TRBV3-1/TRBV3-2; J gene: TRBJ2-3; clone size: NA; CDR3 length: 13; CDR3 protein: CASSHPGVNTQYF
V gene: TRBV20-1; J gene: TRBJ1-2; clone size: NA; CDR3 length: 14; CDR3 protein: CSASHQGALGGYTF
V gene: TRBV6-4; J gene: TRBJ1-6; clone size: NA; CDR3 length: 14; CDR3 protein: CASSPDRGNSPLHF
V gene: TRBV24-1; J gene: TRBJ1-3; clone size: NA; CDR3 length: 16; CDR3 protein: CATSDLDSASGNTIYF
V gene: TRBV4-1; J gene: TRBJ1-1; clone size: NA; CDR3 length: 12; CDR3 protein: CASTQAGTEAFF
V gene: TRBV2; J gene: TRBJ1-3; clone size: few; CDR3 length: 15; CDR3 protein: CASSEGREAGNTIYF
V gene: TRBV14; J gene: TRBJ2-3; clone size: NA; CDR3 length: 14; CDR3 protein: CASSQDTRADTQYF
V gene: TRBV5-1; J gene: TRBJ1-3; clone size: NA; CDR3 length: 16; CDR3 protein: CASSLAQADSGNTIYF
V gene: TRBV3-1/TRBV3-2; J gene: TRBJ1-1; clone size: NA; CDR3 length: 14; CDR3 protein: CASRGLGGNTEAFF
V gene: TRBV6-5; J gene: TRBJ1-2; clone size: NA; CDR3 length: 15; CDR3 protein: CASSTRTEWNYGYTF
V gene: TRBV27; J gene: TRBJ1-1; clone size: NA; CDR3 length: 15; CDR3 protein: CASILKGGGRTEAFF
V gene: TRBV4-3; J gene: TRBJ2-5; clone size: NA; CDR3 length: 13; CDR3 protein: CASSTGGLETQYF
V gene: TRBV7-9; J gene: TRBJ2-2; clone size: few; CDR3 length: 16; CDR3 protein: CASSPLEGQNTGELFF
V gene: TRBV6-2/TRBV6-3; J gene: TRBJ1-5; clone size: NA; CDR3 length: 19; CDR3 protein: CASSKGQGRLWVSNQPQHF
V gene: TRBV10-3; J gene: TRBJ1-2; clone size: NA; CDR3 length: 10; CDR3 protein: CAIRYYGYTF
V gene: TRBV7-2; J gene: TRBJ2-1; clone size: NA; CDR3 length: 13; CDR3 protein: CASSRSEFLEQFF
V gene: TRBV18; J gene: TRBJ1-1; clone size: NA; CDR3 length: 13; CDR3 protein: CASSTAEGSEAFF
V gene: TRBV30; J gene: TRBJ1-2; clone size: few; CDR3 length: 10; CDR3 protein: CACDQGSYTF
V gene: TRBV11-3; J gene: TRBJ2-2; clone size: NA; CDR3 length: 16; CDR3 protein: CASSLDQRENTGELFF
V gene: TRBV4-2; J gene: TRBJ1-6; clone size: once; CDR3 length: 17; CDR3 protein: CASSRRADRGQHSPLHF
V gene: TRBV19; J gene: TRBJ2-7; clone size: NA; CDR3 length: 14; CDR3 protein: CASRKGQGAYEQYF
V gene: TRBV7-2; J gene: TRBJ1-5; clone size: NA; CDR3 length: 16; CDR3 protein: CASSAGPMYSNQPQHF
V gene: TRBV7-2; J gene: TRBJ1-6; clone size: NA; CDR3 length: 13; CDR3 protein: CASSPYLDSPLHF
V gene: TRBV7-2; J gene: TRBJ1-3; clone size: NA; CDR3 length: 16; CDR3 protein: CASSFNDIRSGNTIYF
V gene: TRBV6-5; J gene: TRBJ1-2; clone size: NA; CDR3 length: 16; CDR3 protein: CASSYSGVAANYGYTF
V gene: TRBV6-6; J gene: TRBJ1-5; clone size: NA; CDR3 length: 13; CDR3 protein: CASTEAVSEPQHF